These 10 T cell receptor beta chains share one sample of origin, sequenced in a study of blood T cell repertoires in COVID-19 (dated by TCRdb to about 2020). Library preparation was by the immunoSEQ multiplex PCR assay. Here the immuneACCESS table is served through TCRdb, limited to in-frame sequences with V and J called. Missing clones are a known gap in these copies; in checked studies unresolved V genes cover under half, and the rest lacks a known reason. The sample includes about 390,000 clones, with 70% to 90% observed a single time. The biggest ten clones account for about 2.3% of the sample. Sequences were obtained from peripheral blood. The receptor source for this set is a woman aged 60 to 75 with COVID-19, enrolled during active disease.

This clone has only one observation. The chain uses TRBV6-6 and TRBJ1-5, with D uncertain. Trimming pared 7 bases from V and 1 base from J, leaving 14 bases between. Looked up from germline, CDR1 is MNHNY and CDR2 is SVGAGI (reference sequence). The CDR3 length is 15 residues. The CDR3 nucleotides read TGTGCCAGCATCCAAGCGCAAGGAAGCAATCAGCCCCAGCATTTT. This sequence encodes CASIQAQGSNQPQHF.

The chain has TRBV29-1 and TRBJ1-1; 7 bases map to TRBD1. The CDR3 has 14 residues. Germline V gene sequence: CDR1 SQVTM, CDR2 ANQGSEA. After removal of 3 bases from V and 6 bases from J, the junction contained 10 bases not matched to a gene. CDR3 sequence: CSVDPTGKMAEAFF. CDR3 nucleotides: TGCAGCGTTGATCCGACAGGGAAGATGGCTGAAGCTTTCTTT.

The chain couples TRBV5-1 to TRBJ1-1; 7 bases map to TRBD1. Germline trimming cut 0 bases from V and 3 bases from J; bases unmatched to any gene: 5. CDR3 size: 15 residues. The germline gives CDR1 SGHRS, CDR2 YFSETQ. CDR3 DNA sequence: TGCGCCAGCAGCTTGGGTAGACAGGGATACACTGAAGCTTTCTTT. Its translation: CASSLGRQGYTEAFF. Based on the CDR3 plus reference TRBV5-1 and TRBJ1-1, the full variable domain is KAGVTQTPRYLIKTRGQQVTLSCSPISGHRSVSWYQQTPGQGLQFLFEYFSETQRNKGNFPGRFSGRQFSNSRSEMNVSTLELGDSALYLCASSLGRQGYTEAFFGQGTRLTVV.

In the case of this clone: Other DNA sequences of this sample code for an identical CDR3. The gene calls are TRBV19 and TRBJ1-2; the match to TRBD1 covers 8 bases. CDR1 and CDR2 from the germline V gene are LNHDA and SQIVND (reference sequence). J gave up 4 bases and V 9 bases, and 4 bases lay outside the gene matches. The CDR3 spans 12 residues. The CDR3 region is CASRDRGYGYTF. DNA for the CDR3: TGTGCCAGCCGAGACAGGGGCTATGGCTACACCTTC.

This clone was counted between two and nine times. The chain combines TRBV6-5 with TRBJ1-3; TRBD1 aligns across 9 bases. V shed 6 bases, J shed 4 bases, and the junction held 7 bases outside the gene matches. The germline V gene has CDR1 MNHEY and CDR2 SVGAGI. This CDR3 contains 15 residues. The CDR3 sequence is CASRKTGGRGNTIYF. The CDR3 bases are TGTGCCAGCAGGAAAACAGGGGGCAGGGGAAACACCATATATTTT.

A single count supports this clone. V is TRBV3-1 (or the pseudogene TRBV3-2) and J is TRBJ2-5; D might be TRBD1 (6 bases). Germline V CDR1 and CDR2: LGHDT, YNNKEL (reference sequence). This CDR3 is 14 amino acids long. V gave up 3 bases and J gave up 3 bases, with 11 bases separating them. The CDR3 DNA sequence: TGTGCCAGCAGCCACCTGTGGACAGAAGAGACCCAGTACTTC. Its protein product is CASSHLWTEETQYF.

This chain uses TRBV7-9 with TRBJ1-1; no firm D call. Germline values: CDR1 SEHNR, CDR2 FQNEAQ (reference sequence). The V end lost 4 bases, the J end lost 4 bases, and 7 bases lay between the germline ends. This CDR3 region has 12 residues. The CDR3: CASSSPGTEAFF. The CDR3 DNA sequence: TGTGCCAGCAGCTCCCCAGGCACTGAAGCTTTCTTT.

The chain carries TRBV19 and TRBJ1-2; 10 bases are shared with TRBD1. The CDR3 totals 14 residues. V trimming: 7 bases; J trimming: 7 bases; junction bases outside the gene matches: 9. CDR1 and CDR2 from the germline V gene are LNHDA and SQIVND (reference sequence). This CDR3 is CASTGKTGGSGYTF. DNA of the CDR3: TGTGCCAGTACGGGCAAGACAGGGGGCAGTGGCTACACCTTC.

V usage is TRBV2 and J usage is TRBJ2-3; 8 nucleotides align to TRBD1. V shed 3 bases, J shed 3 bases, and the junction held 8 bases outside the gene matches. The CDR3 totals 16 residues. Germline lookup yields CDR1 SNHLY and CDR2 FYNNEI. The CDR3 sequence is CASSEQPRQGTDTQYF. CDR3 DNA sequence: TGTGCCAGCAGTGAGCAGCCCAGACAGGGGACAGATACGCAGTATTTT.

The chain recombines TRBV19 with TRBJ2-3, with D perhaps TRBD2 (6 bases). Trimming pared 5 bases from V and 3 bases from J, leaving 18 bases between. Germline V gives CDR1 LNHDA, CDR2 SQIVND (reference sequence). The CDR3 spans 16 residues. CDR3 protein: CASSLSGTGSTDTQYF. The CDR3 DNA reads TGTGCCAGTAGTTTATCCGGGACCGGGAGTACAGATACGCAGTATTTT.